These 30 T cell receptor beta chains originate from one sample sequenced in a study of graft-versus-host responses after intestinal transplantation (dated by TCRdb to about 2021). The library was obtained by the immunoSEQ multiplex PCR assay. The table comes from immuneACCESS by way of TCRdb, which keeps in-frame sequences with V and J called. Part of the clones is missing from these tables; in studies checked, under half for an unresolved V gene and the rest for unknown reasons. Across this sample there are about 4,300 clones, with around 77% seen only once. The ten largest clones add up to approximately 6.6% of the sample. To isolate intraepithelial and lamina propria lymphocytes from graft specimens, dithiothreitol, EDTA incubations and collagenase D digestion were used. The source material was ileum tissue, sampled 9 days after transplant. These receptor sequences come from a human patient who received an intestinal transplant, so some T cells may come from the graft donor.

The chain links TRBV7-6 to TRBJ1-5; 8 bases are a match to TRBD1. The CDR3 length is 15 residues. The germline CDR1 and CDR2 sequences are SGHVS and FNYEAQ. Trimming removed 3 bases from V and 4 bases from J; junction bases left unmatched: 5. CDR3 sequence reads: CASSLEDRENQPQHF. The CDR3 bases are TGTGCCAGCAGCTTGGAGGACAGGGAAAATCAGCCCCAGCATTTT. Together with reference TRBV7-6 and TRBJ1-5, the CDR3 gives the full variable domain: GAGVSQSPRYKVTKRGQDVALRCDPISGHVSLYWYRQALGQGPEFLTYFNYEAQQDKSGLPNDRFSAERPEGSISTLTIQRTEQRDSAMYRCASSLEDRENQPQHFGDGTRLSIL.

J is TRBJ1-2 and V is TRBV10-3; maybe TRBD1 (5 bases). This CDR3 region has 16 residues. The V end was cut by 6 bases, the J end by 1 base, with 18 bases between. Germline CDR1 and CDR2: ENHRY and SYGVKD. The CDR3 nucleotides read TGTGCCATCAGGAGCATGGAGGGGTATCTTAACTATGGCTACACCTTC. Translating it yields CAIRSMEGYLNYGYTF.

The V call is TRBV27, the J call TRBJ1-1, with D uncertain. Per germline, CDR1 MNHEY and CDR2 SMNVEV (reference sequence). The germline V and J ends were trimmed by 2 bases and 3 bases, with 25 bases remaining between them. This CDR3 spans 19 amino acids. Here the CDR3 reads CASSLVLPAHGRGYTEAFF. CDR3 sequence (DNA): TGTGCCAGCAGTTTAGTCCTTCCGGCCCACGGTCGAGGTTACACTGAAGCTTTCTTT.

The chain employs TRBV19 and TRBJ2-1, with TRBD2 identical over 10 bases. This CDR3 comprises 14 residues. Germline trimming cut 0 bases from V and 15 bases from J; bases unmatched to any gene: 8. Germline V lookup: CDR1 LNHDA, CDR2 SQIVND (reference sequence). The CDR3 region is CASSIDRASGSWFF. CDR3 bases: TGTGCCAGTAGTATAGATCGGGCTAGCGGGAGTTGGTTCTTC.

In its sample, this clone was seen a few times. The J gene is TRBJ1-2, the V gene TRBV5-1; 8 bases are a match to TRBD1. V lost 4 bases and J lost 4; bases outside the gene matches: 6. Germline V gives CDR1 SGHRS, CDR2 YFSETQ. The CDR3 runs to 14 residues. Here the CDR3 reads CASSQNRGTYGYTF. The CDR3 DNA follows: TGCGCCAGCAGCCAGAACAGGGGGACCTATGGCTACACCTTC.

On this clone: A junction end diverges from the germline sequence, so it may reflect a read error. This chain links TRBV5-1 with TRBJ2-7; D might be TRBD1 (6 bases). The CDR3 length is 12 residues. From germline, CDR1 is SGHRS and CDR2 YFSETQ. The DNA of the CDR3 is TGCGCCAGCAGCGGGACAACCTACGAGCGGTACTTC. Protein: CASSGTTYERYF.

The CDR3 here is CASSHWLAGIYEQFF. In DNA form, the CDR3 reads TGTGCCAGCAGCCATTGGCTAGCGGGAATCTATGAGCAGTTCTTC. The J gene is TRBJ2-1, the V gene TRBV4-2; 9 bases are a match to TRBD2. Germline CDR1 LGHNA, CDR2 YNFKEQ. The CDR3 loop spans 15 amino acids. Unmatched junction bases numbered 8, after V lost 3 bases and J lost 8 bases.

The rearrangement joins TRBV7-6 to TRBJ1-1; unclear D gene. Germline V gene lookup returns CDR1 SGHVS and CDR2 FNYEAQ. Trimming removed 2 bases from V and 1 base from J, with 11 bases in between. The length of the CDR3 is 15 residues. CDR3 sequence: CASSLWGVGNTEAFF. CDR3 sequence (DNA): TGTGCCAGCAGCTTATGGGGTGTGGGGAACACTGAAGCTTTCTTT.

The rearrangement uses TRBV12-5 and TRBJ2-1; 9 nucleotides match TRBD2. Per germline, CDR1 LGHNT and CDR2 FRNRAP. There are 13 residues in the CDR3. J lost 12 bases, V lost 6 bases, and 9 bases had no gene match. Written as DNA, the CDR3 is TGTGCTAGTGGACATTTTAGCGGGGGAGGGCAGTTCTTC. This codes for CASGHFSGGGQFF.

The chain couples TRBV27 to TRBJ2-1; TRBD2 is a possible D gene (6 bases). Trimming removed 1 base at V and 4 bases at J, with 11 bases between. The CDR3 totals 15 residues. Looked up from germline, CDR1 is MNHEY and CDR2 is SMNVEV (reference sequence). In DNA form, the CDR3 reads TGTGCCAGCAGTTTATGGGGGGAGAATTACAATGAGCAGTTCTTC. This encodes CASSLWGENYNEQFF.

In its sample, this clone ranks as large. The CDR3 loop reads CAIRTSGGANEQFF. Written as DNA, the CDR3 is TGTGCCATCAGGACTAGCGGGGGGGCCAATGAGCAGTTCTTC. The rearrangement uses TRBV10-3 and TRBJ2-1, with 14 bases that match TRBD2. The V segment lost 6 bases and the J segment 6 bases; nucleotides outside the gene matches: 1. Per germline, CDR1 ENHRY and CDR2 SYGVKD. This CDR3 is built from 14 residues.

The chain couples TRBV6-1 to TRBJ2-2; D is possibly TRBD2 (7 bases). This CDR3 region has 13 residues. Germline CDR1 reads MNHNS; CDR2 reads SASEGT. The V and J ends lost 7 bases and 8 bases respectively, with 14 bases between them. CDR3 sequence (DNA): TGTGCCAGCACCCAAGGGGGGGTGGGGGAGCTGTTTTTT. Amino acids: CASTQGGVGELFF.

This clone appeared once. V usage is TRBV5-1 and J usage is TRBJ2-2; D not resolved. This CDR3 region has 15 residues. Trimming took off 1 base at V and 0 bases at J, with 7 bases between the two ends. Germline V CDR1 and CDR2: SGHRS, YFSETQ. The CDR3 DNA reads TGCGCCAGCAGCTTGCCACGAGCGAACACCGGGGAGCTGTTTTTT. Encoded protein: CASSLPRANTGELFF.

This rearrangement joins TRBV4-1 to TRBJ1-1; D unresolved. The CDR3 extends over 16 amino acids. V dropped 2 bases and J dropped 1 base, with 14 bases sitting between them. The germline CDR1 and CDR2 sequences are MGHRA and YSYEKL. The CDR3, as DNA: TGCGCCAGCAGCCAAAGGGTAAGATGGGGGAACACTGAAGCTTTCTTT. It encodes CASSQRVRWGNTEAFF.

The chain recombines TRBV5-6 with TRBJ1-2, with a possible D match to TRBD1 (5 bases). The CDR3 loop spans 16 amino acids. V lost 5 bases to trimming and J lost 1 base, with 18 bases between them. Germline lookup yields CDR1 SGHDT and CDR2 YYEEEE. The CDR3 DNA reads as TGTGCCAGCAGGTCCGGGACGGACTATCATAACTATGGCTACACCTTC. It yields the protein CASRSGTDYHNYGYTF.

This chain connects TRBV15 to TRBJ2-7; 8 positions match TRBD1. There are 17 residues in the CDR3. From germline, CDR1 is LNHNV and CDR2 YYDKDF (reference sequence). With 0 bases clipped from V and 1 base from J, the junction kept 8 bases outside the gene matches. The CDR3 DNA reads as TGTGCCACCAGCAGAGATCGGGAACAGGGGGTTTCCTACGAGCAGTACTTC. Its translation: CATSRDREQGVSYEQYF.

The V call is TRBV11-3, the J call TRBJ1-3; D may be TRBD1 (5 bases). The CDR3 has 15 amino acids. Between the trimmed V and J ends, which lost 3 bases and 0 bases, there was a span of 9 bases. From germline, CDR1 is SGHNT and CDR2 YENEEA. CDR3 bases: TGTGCCAGCAGCTTCAGGGCCGACTCTGGAAACACCATATATTTT. This translates into CASSFRADSGNTIYF.

The V and J genes are TRBV5-1 and TRBJ2-5, with D perhaps matching TRBD1 (6 bases). This CDR3 comprises 20 residues. The V and J ends lost 4 bases and 4 bases respectively, with 32 bases between them. CDR1 and CDR2 (germline): SGHRS, YFSETQ. The CDR3 DNA sequence: TGCGCCAGCAGCGCCCGTGGGGTGAGAGAAAAGGGGGTTTCGCGAGAGACCCAGTACTTC. The encoded protein is CASSARGVREKGVSRETQYF.

This clone has more than one count but fewer than ten. The J gene is TRBJ2-5, the V gene TRBV6-4, with D perhaps TRBD2 (6 bases). Germline V gene lookup returns CDR1 MRHNA and CDR2 SNTAGT. Deletions cut 5 bases from V and 1 base from J, with 14 bases between. The CDR3 is 15 residues long. This CDR3 reads CASSRNGGTQETQYF. In nucleotides, the CDR3 is TGTGCCAGCAGTAGGAACGGGGGAACCCAAGAGACCCAGTACTTC.

This clone was observed once. This chain joins TRBV5-1 and TRBJ2-3; the D is unclear. Trimming pared 0 bases from V and 9 bases from J, leaving 5 bases between. Per germline, CDR1 SGHRS and CDR2 YFSETQ. The CDR3 has 11 amino acids. This CDR3 is CASSLAGTQYF. CDR3 nucleotides: TGCGCCAGCAGCTTGGCCGGCACGCAGTATTTT.

J is TRBJ2-2 and V is TRBV27, with D unclear. The CDR3 covers 15 residues. Trimming cost V 0 bases and J 5 bases, with 10 bases left between them. Germline-derived CDR1 and CDR2 are MNHEY and SMNVEV (reference sequence). CDR3 loop: CASSLSLPRTGELFF. CDR3 coding DNA: TGTGCCAGCAGTTTATCGCTCCCGAGGACCGGGGAGCTGTTTTTT.

The chain has TRBV11-1 and TRBJ2-7; no definite D call. CDR1 is SGHAT, CDR2 FQDESV, per germline (reference sequence). Trimming removed 2 bases at V and 1 base at J, with 12 bases between. The CDR3 is made up of 15 amino acids. The CDR3 protein is CASSLFTGSSYEQYF. The DNA of the CDR3 is TGTGCCAGCAGCTTATTCACTGGCTCATCCTACGAGCAGTACTTC.

This clone showed up just a few times. The rearrangement joins TRBV5-1 to TRBJ1-6; 9 bases align to TRBD1. Trimming took 0 bases from V and 9 from J; bases not matched to a gene: 1. The CDR3 extends over 14 amino acids. Germline V gene sequence: CDR1 SGHRS, CDR2 YFSETQ. The CDR3 bases are TGCGCCAGCAGCTTGGAACAGGGGGCTTCACCCCTCCACTTT. Translated: CASSLEQGASPLHF.

The CDR3 nucleotides read TGTGCCAGCAGCGGGGAGGGGTGGCAAGAGACCCAGTACTTC. As protein: CASSGEGWQETQYF. This rearrangement joins TRBV5-6 to TRBJ2-5, with TRBD2 matching 7 bases. Looked up from germline, CDR1 is SGHDT and CDR2 is YYEEEE. CDR3 size: 14 residues. V dropped 4 bases and J dropped 2; count of bases not matched to a gene: 5. The entire variable domain, with the rest obtained from reference TRBV5-6 and TRBJ2-5, is as follows: DAGVTQSPTHLIKTRGQQVTLRCSPKSGHDTVSWYQQALGQGPQFIFQYYEEEERQRGNFPDRFSGHQFPNYSSELNVNALLLGDSALYLCASSGEGWQETQYFGPGTRLLVL.

The chain couples TRBV6-1 to TRBJ1-2, with D perhaps TRBD1 (5 bases). CDR3 length equals 15 residues. V lost 6 bases, J lost 0 bases, and 14 bases lay in between. CDR1 and CDR2 (germline): MNHNS, SASEGT. CDR3 in amino acids: CASSQGMESNYGYTF. CDR3 in DNA: TGTGCCAGCAGCCAGGGAATGGAGTCTAACTATGGCTACACCTTC.

This clone came up a few times. The chain carries TRBV6-5 and TRBJ1-2; D unclear. Germline V gene data show CDR1 as MNHEY and CDR2 as SVGAGI. V gave up 5 bases and J gave up 8 bases, with 15 bases separating them. CDR3 length equals 13 residues. The CDR3 is CASSRGGRGGYTF. The CDR3 DNA follows: TGTGCCAGCAGTCGCGGAGGCCGCGGCGGCTACACCTTC.

The chain couples TRBV15 to TRBJ1-6, with 10 bases fitting TRBD1. Trimming took 3 bases from V and 9 from J; bases not matched to a gene: 11. CDR1 is LNHNV, CDR2 YYDKDF, per germline (reference sequence). The CDR3 totals 17 residues. As DNA, the CDR3 is TGTGCCACCAGCAGCTTACCCCGGGACAGGGGACGTTCACCCCTCCACTTT. It is translated as CATSSLPRDRGRSPLHF.

The V and J genes are TRBV25-1 and TRBJ2-7; no clear D gene. V dropped 2 bases and J dropped 0 bases, with 2 bases sitting between them. Germline lookup yields CDR1 MGHDK and CDR2 SYGVNS. CDR3 length: 12 amino acids. CDR3 coding DNA: TGTGCCAGCAGTGAACACTCCTACGAGCAGTACTTC. This gives the protein CASSEHSYEQYF.

The chain uses TRBV25-1 and TRBJ1-5; 7 positions match TRBD1. Germline V lookup: CDR1 MGHDK, CDR2 SYGVNS. J lost 3 bases, V lost 6 bases, and 2 bases had no gene match. CDR3 length: 13 residues. CDR3 region: CASRGQVNQPQHF. In nucleotides, the CDR3 is TGTGCCAGCAGAGGACAGGTCAATCAGCCCCAGCATTTT.

This clone is large. The rearrangement links TRBV27 to TRBJ1-2; tentatively, D is TRBD1 (5 bases). CDR1 MNHEY and CDR2 SMNVEV come from the germline V gene (reference sequence). V was trimmed by 4 bases and J by 5 bases, leaving 11 bases between them. The CDR3 is 13 residues long. CDR3: CASSSGRSYGYTF. The DNA of the CDR3 is TGTGCCAGCAGTTCGGGACGGTCGTATGGCTACACCTTC.